The 6 T cell receptor beta chains given below trace back to one sample, sequenced in a study of early T cells in non-severe SARS-CoV-2 infection. TCRdb fed the 5' RACE reads into MiXCR, producing one record per CDR3 protein. The repertoire holds 50,000 to 75,000 distinct CDR3 sequences, with approximately 12% as singletons. The input for sequencing was whole blood, taken at baseline. The receptor set was obtained from an adult who was a healthcare worker with PCR-confirmed SARS-CoV-2 infection or an uninfected control (not recorded which). The donor label of this sample is uncertain.

V and J are TRBV6-1 and TRBJ2-1; D is tentatively TRBD1 or TRBD2 (5 bases each). Germline CDR1 is MNHNS and CDR2 is SASEGT. CDR3 length: 16 residues. The ends were cut back, 7 bases at V and 0 bases at J, with 16 bases in the middle. Written as DNA, the CDR3 is TGTGCCAGCACCGAATGGGGGAGAGCCTCCTACAATGAGCAGTTCTTC. As protein: CASTEWGRASYNEQFF.

The chain joins TRBV10-3 to TRBJ2-7, with 9 bases that match TRBD1. The junction had 7 bases not matched to a gene; V was cut back by 2 bases and J by 5 bases. The CDR3 extends over 15 amino acids. CDR1 is ENHRY, CDR2 SYGVKD, per germline. The CDR3 reads CAISEGGTGPNEQYV. The CDR3 DNA sequence: TGTGCCATCAGTGAGGGTGGGACAGGGCCGAACGAGCAGTACGTC.

The J gene is TRBJ2-3, the V gene TRBV11-2; D is unclear. The length of the CDR3 is 15 residues. Germline V gene sequence: CDR1 SGHAT, CDR2 FQNNGV. Trimming shortened V by 1 base and J by 4 bases, and 12 bases separated the two germline ends. The DNA for the CDR3 is TGTGCCAGCAGCTTAGGTACTATCATGGCAGATACGCAGTATTTT. It codes for CASSLGTIMADTQYF.

This chain joins TRBV3-1 and TRBJ2-3; D not certain. V was pared by 2 bases and J by 0 bases, with 9 bases between. This CDR3 spans 15 amino acids. CDR1 and CDR2 from the germline V gene are LGHDT and YNNKEL (reference sequence). The CDR3 loop reads CASSQILQSTDTQYF. The CDR3 nucleotides are TGTGCCAGCAGCCAAATCCTCCAGAGCACAGATACGCAGTATTTT.

The CDR3 sequence is CASSPATTDTQYF. Written as DNA, the CDR3 is TGTGCCAGCAGCCCGGCGACCACAGATACGCAGTATTTT. The V gene is TRBV11-2, the J gene TRBJ2-3, with unresolved D. The V end lost 5 bases, the J end lost 2 bases, and 8 bases lay between the germline ends. Germline V gene lookup returns CDR1 SGHAT and CDR2 FQNNGV. This CDR3 spans 13 amino acids.

Notes on this clonotype: The final CDR3 position lacks the conserved phenylalanine or tryptophan, pointing to a likely read error. The DNA is omitted, as the CDR3 cannot be located on it reliably, and the CDR3 follows TCRdb's listing. The rearrangement links TRBV7-9 to TRBJ2-7; the table's D call, TRBD1, was not checked against the DNA. The CDR3 totals 10 residues, both ends included. Looked up from germline, CDR1 is SEHNR and CDR2 is FQNEAQ (reference sequence). The CDR3 reads CASSLYPHRL.